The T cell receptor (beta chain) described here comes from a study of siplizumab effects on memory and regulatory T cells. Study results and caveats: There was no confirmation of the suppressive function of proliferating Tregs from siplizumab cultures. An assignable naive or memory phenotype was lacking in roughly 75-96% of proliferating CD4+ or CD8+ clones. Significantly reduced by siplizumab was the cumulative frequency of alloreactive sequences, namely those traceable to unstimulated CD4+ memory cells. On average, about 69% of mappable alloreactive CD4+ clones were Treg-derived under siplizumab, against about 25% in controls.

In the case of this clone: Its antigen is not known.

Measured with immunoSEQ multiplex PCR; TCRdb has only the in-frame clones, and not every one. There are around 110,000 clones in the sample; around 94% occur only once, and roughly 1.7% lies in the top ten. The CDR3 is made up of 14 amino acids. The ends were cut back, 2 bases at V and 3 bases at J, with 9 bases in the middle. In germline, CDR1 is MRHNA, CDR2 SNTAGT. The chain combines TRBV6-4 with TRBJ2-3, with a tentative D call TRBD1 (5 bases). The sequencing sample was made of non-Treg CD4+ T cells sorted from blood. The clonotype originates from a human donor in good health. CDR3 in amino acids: CASSDRGVTDTQYF. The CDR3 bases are TGTGCCAGCAGTGACAGGGGTGTGACAGATACGCAGTATTTT.